A selection of T cell receptor beta chains follows, all from one sample in a study of cytomegalovirus exposure and HLA in healthy donors. TCRdb keeps only in-frame clones here, not all; method: immunoSEQ multiplex PCR. The sample lists over 70,000 clones, approximately 80% occurring once. The sequencing input was PBMCs. The receptors stem from a woman between 50 and 59 years old in good health and CMV-seropositive. CDR3s leave out the opening cysteine and the closing phenylalanine or tryptophan. Fields, in order: V gene, J gene, CDR3 protein.

TRBV5-1	TRBJ1-5	ASSPSSGGGNQPQH
TRBV5-4	TRBJ2-1	ASSIQGPEQF
TRBV19	TRBJ1-4	ASSIVTGDEKLF
TRBV18	TRBJ1-4	ASSFQGAQEKLF
TRBV5-1	TRBJ1-1	ASSLSVDHLNTEAF
TRBV21-1	TRBJ1-1	ASSKGRDRGRTEAF
TRBV6-4	TRBJ2-3	ASAPTGSFDTQY
TRBV19	TRBJ2-1	ASSKRDNEQF
TRBV19	TRBJ1-2	ASTLGQGGGYT
TRBV27	TRBJ2-3	ASSLGAGTDTQY
TRBV2	TRBJ1-2	ASSTGYGYT
TRBV19	TRBJ2-7	ASSSEPGQRAV
TRBV5-1	TRBJ2-3	ASAPKPGYTDTQY
TRBV19	TRBJ2-7	ASSIAHPSDYEQY
TRBV2	TRBJ1-1	ASSGSGEAALRAF
TRBV2	TRBJ1-6	ASSLRVFSPLH
TRBV7-3	TRBJ2-2	ASSPLNFQESNTGELF
TRBV5-1	TRBJ1-3	ASSSGTGASGNTIY
TRBV19	TRBJ1-2	ASSFGTANYGYT
TRBV18	TRBJ1-1	ASSPQEAAALKAF
TRBV28	TRBJ1-3	ASRQPPTYGNTIY
TRBV2	TRBJ2-3	ASSDWGRADTQY
TRBV27	TRBJ1-1	ASRNRDSEAF
TRBV25-1	TRBJ2-1	ASSESTGGNLNEQF
TRBV2	TRBJ2-3	ASSRLADTDTQY
TRBV19	TRBJ1-5	ASKTYDSNQPQH
TRBV5-4	TRBJ2-1	ASSPGQGPYNEQF
TRBV2	TRBJ2-2	ASSDPTRTPGELF
TRBV11-2	TRBJ2-3	ASSRRGTDTQY
TRBV27	TRBJ2-4	ASSSDGGVRNIQY
TRBV7-3	TRBJ1-1	ASSLRADTEAF
TRBV19	TRBJ2-1	ASSISRGKHNEQF
TRBV23-1	TRBJ1-6	ASKGRRSPLH
TRBV11-1	TRBJ2-5	ASTGLAGGFETQY
TRBV18	TRBJ2-5	ASSPLPGETQY
TRBV13	TRBJ1-3	ASSLGRASGNTIY
TRBV6-1	TRBJ2-5	ASSVPGGLVETQY
TRBV6-6	TRBJ2-3	ASSRAGGDTDTQY
TRBV11-3	TRBJ2-1	ASSLGIGGSSYNEQF
TRBV19	TRBJ2-2	ASSNRDRGIGELF